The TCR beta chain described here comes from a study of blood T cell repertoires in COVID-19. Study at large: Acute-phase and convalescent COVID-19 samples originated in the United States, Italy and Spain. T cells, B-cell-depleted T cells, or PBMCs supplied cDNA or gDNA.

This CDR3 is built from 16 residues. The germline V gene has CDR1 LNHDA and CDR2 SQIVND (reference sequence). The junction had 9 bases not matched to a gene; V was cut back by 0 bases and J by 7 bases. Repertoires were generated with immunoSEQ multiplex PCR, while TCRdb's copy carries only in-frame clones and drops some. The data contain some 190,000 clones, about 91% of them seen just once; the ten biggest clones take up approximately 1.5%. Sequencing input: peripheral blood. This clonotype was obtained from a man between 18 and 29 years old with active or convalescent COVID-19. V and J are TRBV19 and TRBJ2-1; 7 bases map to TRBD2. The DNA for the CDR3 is TGTGCCAGTAGTATAGATCGGGCTAGCGGACTTAATGAGCAGTTCTTC. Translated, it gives CASSIDRASGLNEQFF. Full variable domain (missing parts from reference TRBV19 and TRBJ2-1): DGGITQSPKYLFRKEGQNVTLSCEQNLNHDAMYWYRQDPGQGLRLIYYSQIVNDFQKGDIAEGYSVSREKKESFPLTVTSAQKNPTAFYLCASSIDRASGLNEQFFGPGTRLTVL.